The T cell receptor beta chain under discussion was sequenced for a study of blood T cells in healthy people across ages. Overall study results and limits: Long-lived donors exceeded aged donors in naive CD4+ cells and diversity.

This clonotype showed up just a few times. What it binds is not known. Per germline, CDR1 MRHNA and CDR2 SNTAGT. V was clipped by 2 bases and J by 4 bases; unmatched bases: 14. This CDR3 spans 18 amino acids. Together with a sample-barcoded 5' primer, a J-beta primer mix was included in a second PCR lasting about 6 to 12 cycles. From the 5' RACE reads, TCRdb called clonotypes with MiXCR, one entry per CDR3 protein. The sample has about 1.1 million distinct CDR3 sequences, around two fifths seen once. Healthy Russian Caucasian donors spanned ages roughly 6 to 90 years. This TCR was recovered from a man younger than 35 in good health. Sequencing was carried out using blood. This rearrangement joins TRBV6-4 to TRBJ2-1; 7 bases agree with TRBD1. The CDR3 reads CASSDPDHRDSLYNEQFF. CDR3 in DNA: TGTGCCAGCAGTGACCCGGACCACCGGGACAGTTTATACAATGAGCAGTTCTTC.